This T cell receptor (beta chain) is from a study of T cells in Graves' hyperthyroidism and ophthalmopathy. Study-wide points: Most expanded thyroid clonotypes above 0.001 recurred in blood.

Trimming took 4 bases from V and 2 from J, leaving 12 bases between them. The CDR3 spans 15 residues. Germline V gives CDR1 MNHEY, CDR2 SMNVEV (reference sequence). Many counts were recorded for this clonotype. Its antigen remains unknown. Amplification yielded TCR beta CDR3 regions, with RNA transcripts as the source. TCR CDR3 underwent first-round RT-PCR with the HTBI primer set. MiXCR, run by TCRdb on the multiplex PCR reads, gives a single entry per CDR3 protein. This sample has about 290,000 distinct CDR3 sequences, with 13% to 15% found just once. Used for diagnoses were clinical symptoms, serum thyroxine and TRAb, thyroid ultrasound and orbital computed tomography. Fresh peripheral blood, 8 to 10 ml of it, supplied the PBMCs.

The TCR originated in a woman aged 45-60 years with Graves' hyperthyroidism that later progressed to Graves' ophthalmopathy. The rearrangement uses TRBV27 and TRBJ2-1, with D perhaps given as TRBD1 or TRBD2 (5 bases each). The specimen was blood. DNA for the CDR3: TGTGCCAGCAGTTCCGGGGACCCCACCTACAATGAGCAGTTCTTC. This encodes CASSSGDPTYNEQFF.